This T cell receptor (beta chain) was recovered during a study of radiation and T cells in renal cell carcinoma. This clone has a single count. Sequencing was performed with immunoSEQ multiplex PCR; in TCRdb, only in-frame clones are kept and a portion is missing. The sample has roughly 58,000 clones, over 60% seen once. Time point meaning: blood 4 weeks post-SBRT, at nephrectomy. Treatment noted: 15 Gy SBRT to primary tumor, nephrectomy 4 weeks later. V was shortened by 3 bases and J by 7 bases, with 10 bases between the two germline ends. Germline CDR1 LNHNV, CDR2 YYDKDF (reference sequence). CDR3 length: 14 amino acids.

This specimen was blood, taken from a patient whose treatment included radiotherapy and nephrectomy. This receptor was taken from a man aged 60 to 75 with renal cell carcinoma. This chain connects TRBV15 to TRBJ1-6, with D possibly matching TRBD1 (5 bases). The CDR3 bases are TGTGCCACCAGCAGGGAAAGACAGAATTCACCCCTCCACTTT. It codes for CATSRERQNSPLHF.